These 10 T cell receptor beta chains share one sample of origin, sequenced in a study of regulatory T cells in long-lasting Graves disease. Relying on iRepertoire HTBI primers and Arm-PCR of CDR3 regions, the team built TCR beta libraries. TCRdb processed the multiplex PCR reads anew with MiXCR; each CDR3 protein has one entry. This table holds about 660,000 distinct CDR3 sequences, 25% to 30% found once. The time point is: persistent/refractory GD, antithyroid drugs over 5 years with positive TRAb. Researchers made the TCR library from RNA that was extracted from PBMCs. Sample: peripheral blood mononuclear cells (PBMCs), taken when the disease was refractory, from a patient treated with antithyroid drugs. These receptors all come from a female donor with Graves disease.

This clonotype was seen repeatedly, ten times or more. V and J are TRBV2 and TRBJ1-5; 9 bases are a match to TRBD1. Trimming cost V 6 bases and J 5 bases; bases outside gene matches: 5. This CDR3 is built from 14 residues. The V gene's germline CDR1 is SNHLY and CDR2 FYNNEI. The CDR3 bases are TGTGCCAGCAGAGGACAGGGGATTTATCAGCCCCAGCATTTT. It is translated as CASRGQGIYQPQHF.

The CDR3 loop reads CASSSRRWTGANTGELFF. CDR3 coding DNA: TGTGCCAGCAGCTCTCGACGTTGGACAGGGGCGAACACCGGGGAGCTGTTTTTT. V gene TRBV7-3 combines with J gene TRBJ2-2; 9 bases match TRBD1. The CDR3 runs to 18 residues. The V gene's germline CDR1 is SGHTA and CDR2 FQGTGA. Trimming cost V 4 bases and J 0 bases; bases outside gene matches: 9. The entire variable domain, with the rest obtained from reference TRBV7-3 and TRBJ2-2, is as follows: GAGVSQTPSNKVTEKGKYVELRCDPISGHTALYWYRQSLGQGPEFLIYFQGTGAADDSGLPNDRFFAVRPEGSVSTLKIQRTERGDSAVYLCASSSRRWTGANTGELFFGEGSRLTVL.

This clonotype was picked up a small number of times. The rearrangement uses TRBV29-1 and TRBJ2-7; 7 nucleotides agree with TRBD2. Unmatched junction bases numbered 12, after V lost 3 bases and J lost 4 bases. The CDR3 spans 15 residues. Germline assignment: CDR1 SQVTM and CDR2 ANQGSEA. CDR3 nucleotide sequence: TGCAGCGTTGAGGGGGTCGGGGGGAGGCCTTACGAGCAGTACTTC. Residues: CSVEGVGGRPYEQYF.

This clonotype was counted only a few times. The V and J genes are TRBV13 and TRBJ1-5; 7 bases match TRBD1. V dropped 5 bases and J dropped 6; count of bases not matched to a gene: 4. The germline CDR1 and CDR2 sequences are PRHDT and FYEKMQ (reference sequence). The CDR3 runs to 13 residues. This CDR3 reads CASSLGQAQPQHF. Written as DNA, the CDR3 is TGTGCCAGCAGCCTTGGACAGGCTCAGCCCCAGCATTTT.

This clonotype was recorded a few times. The CDR3 DNA is TGTGCCAGCAGCTTGTGGGGGGGAAGCACTGAAGCTTTCTTT. It translates to CASSLWGGSTEAFF. The V gene is TRBV5-5, the J gene TRBJ1-1, with D possibly TRBD1 on 5 matching bases. The CDR3 has 14 residues. V dropped 1 base and J dropped 4 bases, with 11 bases sitting between them. From germline, CDR1 is SGHKS and CDR2 YYEKEE (reference sequence).

V and J are TRBV12-3 or TRBV12-4 and TRBJ1-6; the match to TRBD1 covers 8 bases. The CDR3 is made up of 14 amino acids. V gave up 10 bases and J gave up 5 bases; unmatched junction bases: 7. The CDR3 coding sequence is TGTGCCATCAGCCAGGACAGGGATAATTCACCCCTCCACTTT. Protein product: CAISQDRDNSPLHF.

This sequence joins TRBV19 and TRBJ1-4; 8 bases map to TRBD1. The CDR3 runs to 14 residues. V shed 10 bases, J shed 1 base, and the junction held 5 bases outside the gene matches. Germline V CDR1 and CDR2: LNHDA, SQIVND (reference sequence). The CDR3 nucleotides read TGTGCCACTTCGACAGGGGTAACTAATGAAAAACTGTTTTTT. This translates into CATSTGVTNEKLFF. The full variable domain, rest sourced from reference TRBV19 and TRBJ1-4, is DGGITQSPKYLFRKEGQNVTLSCEQNLNHDAMYWYRQDPGQGLRLIYYSQIVNDFQKGDIAEGYSVSREKKESFPLTVTSAQKNPTAFYLCATSTGVTNEKLFFGSGTQLSVL.

The CDR3 reads CASSRRGGEGFEQYF. The CDR3 nucleotides are TGTGCCAGCAGCCGCCGGGGGGGCGAGGGATTCGAGCAGTACTTC. The V gene is TRBV6-1, the J gene TRBJ2-7, with 8 nucleotides matching TRBD2. CDR3 length: 15 amino acids. J lost 6 bases, V lost 6 bases, and 13 bases had no gene match. In germline, CDR1 is MNHNS, CDR2 SASEGT.

This clonotype was detected ten times or more. The rearrangement links TRBV15 to TRBJ1-1; possibly TRBD1 for D (5 bases). This CDR3 has 14 amino acids. Trimming cost V 2 bases and J 4 bases, with 11 bases left between them. CDR1 and CDR2 (germline): LNHNV, YYDKDF (reference sequence). The CDR3 is CATSRQGSGTEAFF. CDR3 nucleotide sequence: TGTGCCACCAGCAGACAGGGCTCTGGCACTGAAGCTTTCTTT. The full variable domain, completed using reference TRBV15 and TRBJ1-1, is DAMVIQNPRYQVTQFGKPVTLSCSQTLNHNVMYWYQQKSSQAPKLLFHYYDKDFNNEADTPDNFQSRRPNTSFCFLDIRSPGLGDTAMYLCATSRQGSGTEAFFGQGTRLTVV.

This clonotype was seen a handful of times. This chain connects TRBV5-1 to TRBJ1-4; a weak D match, TRBD1 (5 bases). Trimming removed 2 bases from V and 2 bases from J, with 10 bases in between. The CDR3 covers 15 residues. From germline, CDR1 is SGHRS and CDR2 YFSETQ. CDR3 nucleotide sequence: TGCGCCAGCAGCTTTGACGGGGGGACTAATGAAAAACTGTTTTTT. Protein product: CASSFDGGTNEKLFF.